The rows below give T cell receptor beta chains drawn from one sample of a study of CD8 T cells in Susac syndrome. TCRdb analysed the immunoSEQ multiplex PCR reads with MiXCR anew, one entry per CDR3 protein. The table lists around 200,000 distinct CDR3 sequences, 92% of them singletons. Sequenced: CD8+ T cells from PBMCs. Receptors originate from a human donor with multiple sclerosis. CDR3s include the opening cysteine and the closing phenylalanine or tryptophan.

>TRBV3-1|TRBJ1-6
CASSGGGGTSPLHF
>TRBV6-5|TRBJ2-7
CASMAGDYEQYF
>TRBV15|TRBJ2-5
CATVPGIGGETQYF
>TRBV29-1|TRBJ1-1
CSVEQENTEAFF
>TRBV19|TRBJ2-3
CASSIQGGVTDTQYF
>TRBV4-1|TRBJ2-2
CASSQRLAAGVNTGELFF
>TRBV24-1|TRBJ2-3
CATGGRSTDTQYF
>TRBV28|TRBJ2-3
CASSQGDRATDTQYF
>TRBV6-5|TRBJ2-7
CASSLGQGAYEQYF
>TRBV29-1|TRBJ2-7
CSVEDRETDSYEQYF
>TRBV29-1|TRBJ1-2
CSARFNYGYTF
>TRBV7-6|TRBJ2-7
CASSLGIREVYEQYF
>TRBV5-4|TRBJ2-1
CASSYIAGESYNEQFF
>TRBV15|TRBJ2-3
CATAARDRGTDTQYF